This TCR beta chain originates from a study of identical twins listed by TCRdb under 2016. Regarding the complete study: To test whether fetal clonotypes persist, the study used deep sequencing on TCR alpha and beta repertoires from monozygotic twins, unrelated adults of various ages, and cord blood. Replicate twin experiments were performed at different times using different library preparation protocols to rule out contamination.

The receptor library was made with 5' RACE. Instrument used: Illumina HiSeq 2000. A universal primer binding site was added through template switching, and the final cDNA carried a unique molecular identifier so that TCR cDNA molecules could be counted accurately. Specific primers in the conserved constant-segment region were used to synthesize first-strand cDNA for the TCR alpha and beta chains. Each cDNA library was double barcoded, with a SMART-Mk sample barcode plus Illumina barcodes, to control for contamination. TruSeq adapter sequences along with Illumina sample barcodes were introduced in two successive PCR steps. The Illumina HiSeq platform was used with custom primers to sequence TCR alpha and beta cDNA libraries. The original pipeline was this. Unique molecular identifiers were extracted from raw reads with MiGEC, and CDR3 positions were determined with MiXCR. Recombination models were inferred per individual with the repgenHMM and IGoR tools using an EM algorithm. Shared clonotypes were analyzed with the tcR package in R, and sharing was normalized by the product of cloneset sizes. To study raw recombination without the effects of thymic and clonal selection, out-of-frame nonproductive sequences were analyzed. The public reads were reanalyzed by TCRdb: fastp trimming at Q25, MiXCR alignment, in-frame beta chains only. Rows merge per CDR3 protein into single entries with the most common DNA and genes. The V and J calls shown here were made by TCRdb, not taken from the authors' results. Across this sample there are around 480,000 distinct CDR3 sequences, with about 13% seen only once. The ten largest clones take up approximately 0.98% of the sample.

CDR1 and CDR2 are read off the germline V gene (reference sequence) as DFQATT and SNEGSKA. The CDR3 contains 14 residues, cysteine and phenylalanine counted. CDR3 DNA is the only sequence kept; it has 42 bases, read in frame from the first base. Only healthy Caucasian donors were included. Three pairs of female monozygotic twins, all aged about 18 to 30 years, were included in the twin cohort. Positive isolation kits from Invitrogen were used to isolate CD4+ and CD8+ T cell populations. Summary of the overall study and its limitations: Zero-insertion analyses could be partly confounded by invariant T cells such as MAIT and iNKT, although diverse VJ usage argued against such confounding for most clonotypes. In monozygotic twins, out-of-frame TCR alpha sharing was systematically underestimated by recombination models, although the models agreed with sharing between unrelated individuals. Because the same donors could not be followed over many years, the conclusions depended on cross-sectional statistical analysis. Abundant cord blood beta clonotypes had fewer insertions, young adult naive repertoires showed a similar but weaker trend, and memory repertoires showed no such trend. Compared with coincidental sharing between unrelated individuals, an excess of low generation-probability sequences was observed among out-of-frame TCR alpha sequences shared between twins. The excess sharing between twins in beta out-of-frame sequences was weaker because fewer shared sequences reduced the signal-to-noise ratio.

This clonotype was observed a few times. The specificity of this receptor is unknown. A junction boundary mismatches the germline segment, possibly from a read error. These data also featured in a second study, about yellow fever vaccine responses in identical twins. As the second paper documents: The T cell response to vaccination in identical twins was reported by the authors to appear partly convergent and partly personalized. Focusing on identical twins, the study followed the T cell clones that responded to the vaccine, and did so with precision.

The TCR originated in a woman aged 18-29 years in good health. Recombination joined TRBV20-1 with TRBJ2-3, with 9 bases matching TRBD2. The material sequenced was CD4+ T cells sorted from blood. The CDR3 region has the sequence CSPRDSGGLDTQYF. Here is the DNA: TGCAGTCCTAGAGACAGCGGGGGGTTAGATACGCAGTATTTT.